These T cell receptor beta chains were read from a single sample in a study of blood T cell repertoires in COVID-19. TCRdb keeps only in-frame clones here, not all; method: immunoSEQ multiplex PCR. This sample has about 360,000 clones; around 82% occur once, and the top ten carry almost 3%. The source material was peripheral blood. The receptors derive from a man younger than 40 with active or convalescent COVID-19. The CDR3 runs from the conserved cysteine through the conserved F or W. A D gene is named only where the DNA matches it firmly. Not all rows give a size; the values are once, few, many and, for expanded clones, a class.

TRBD1	.	TRBV12-3/TRBV12-4	TRBJ1-3	CASSPLLGGQDF	TGTGCCAGCAGCCCCCTCCTGGGGGGACAGGATTTT
TRBD1	.	TRBV9	TRBJ2-3	CASSQGQMVTDTQYF	TGTGCCAGCAGCCAGGGACAGATGGTCACAGATACGCAGTATTTT
.	.	TRBV5-4	TRBJ1-2	CASSSGGESNYGYTF	TGTGCCAGCAGCTCGGGGGGCGAATCTAACTATGGCTACACCTTC
TRBD1	few	TRBV4-1	TRBJ2-1	CASSNPGQGNEQFF	TGCGCCAGCAGCAACCCGGGACAGGGAAATGAGCAGTTCTTC
.	.	TRBV29-1	TRBJ2-2	CSVEYPGGPGELFF	TGCAGCGTTGAATATCCAGGGGGGCCCGGGGAGCTGTTTTTT
.	.	TRBV24-1	TRBJ1-2	CATSGRDMRGYTF	TGTGCCACCAGTGGACGGGACATGCGAGGCTACACCTTC
TRBD2	few	TRBV4-1	TRBJ2-1	CASSLIFSGLAVSNEQFF	TGCGCCAGCAGCCTAATCTTCTCGGGACTAGCGGTATCGAATGAGCAGTTCTTC
TRBD1	.	TRBV30	TRBJ1-1	CASTPGGHTEAFF	TGTGCCTCGACGCCAGGGGGGCACACTGAAGCTTTCTTT
.	.	TRBV7-2	TRBJ2-7	CASSRQAGEQYF	TGTGCCAGCAGCCGCCAAGCGGGCGAGCAGTACTTC
TRBD1	.	TRBV27	TRBJ2-6	CASSLRTGVSGANVLTF	TGTGCCAGCAGTTTGAGGACAGGGGTCTCTGGGGCCAACGTCCTGACTTTC
TRBD1	.	TRBV19	TRBJ1-1	CASSVFRGEEAFF	TGTGCCAGTAGTGTTTTCAGGGGGGAAGAAGCTTTCTTT
TRBD2	.	TRBV7-9	TRBJ2-3	CASGLASGTDTQYF	TGTGCCAGTGGACTAGCGTCCGGCACAGATACGCAGTATTTT
TRBD2	few	TRBV14	TRBJ2-7	CASSRTSGTYEQYF	TGTGCCAGCAGCCGGACTAGCGGCACCTACGAGCAGTACTTC
TRBD2	.	TRBV19	TRBJ2-5	CASSTMGRGVRTQYF	TGTGCCAGTTCTACTATGGGGCGGGGGGTACGGACCCAGTACTTC
.	once	TRBV2	TRBJ2-7	CASRAYGGYEQYF	TGTGCCAGCAGGGCATATGGAGGGTACGAGCAGTACTTC
.	once	TRBV5-4	TRBJ1-1	CASTLDKLGTEAFF	TGTGCCAGCACTCTGGACAAGCTGGGCACTGAAGCTTTCTTT
.	.	TRBV6-5	TRBJ2-7	CASRKGGTVHF	TGTGCCAGCAGGAAGGGCGGGACAGTCCACTTC
TRBD2	.	TRBV9	TRBJ2-1	CASSESGGGRSYNEQFF	TGTGCCAGCAGCGAAAGCGGGGGGGGTAGGTCCTACAATGAGCAGTTCTTC
.	.	TRBV18	TRBJ2-5	CASSVGRAQETQYF	TGTGCCAGCTCAGTAGGCAGGGCACAAGAGACCCAGTACTTC
TRBD2	.	TRBV14	TRBJ2-1	CASSRDYDNEQFF	TGTGCCAGCAGCCGGGACTACGACAATGAGCAGTTCTTC
.	few	TRBV7-2	TRBJ2-1	CASSLAGRERGEQFF	TGTGCCAGCAGCTTAGCGGGCCGGGAGAGGGGTGAGCAGTTCTTC
.	.	TRBV19	TRBJ1-5	CASSLQGNQPQHF	TGTGCCAGTAGTCTTCAGGGGAATCAGCCCCAGCATTTT
TRBD2	.	TRBV4-2	TRBJ2-5	CASSQDPSGGAETQYF	TGTGCCAGCAGCCAAGACCCTAGCGGGGGGGCAGAGACCCAGTACTTC
TRBD1	.	TRBV27	TRBJ1-4	CASKGQGNEKLFF	TGTGCCAGCAAGGGACAGGGTAATGAAAAACTGTTTTTT